This T cell receptor beta chain was profiled in a study of regulatory T cells in long-lasting Graves disease. General observations from the study: Sample size was small, which may have lowered accuracy. Rather than thyroid tissue, only peripheral blood underwent study.

CDR3 regions were amplified by Arm-PCR using iRepertoire HTBI primers to build TCR beta libraries. TCRdb redid the calling of the multiplex PCR reads with MiXCR, one entry per CDR3 protein. The sample includes more than 450,000 distinct CDR3 sequences, about 16% of them seen just once. As for time point: newly diagnosed GD, antithyroid drugs for less than 3 months. The TCR library was made from RNA that had been extracted from PBMCs in TRIzol. This clonotype has a count of ten or more. Its antigen is still unknown. This CDR3 contains 16 residues. Trimming left V 2 bases short and J 4 bases short, with 15 bases between. The germline V gene encodes CDR1 MNHEY and CDR2 SVGAGI. These data also formed part of another study, on T cells in Graves' hyperthyroidism and ophthalmopathy. That source adds: Participants, patients aged 18 to 65, had newly diagnosed hyperthyroidism with a duration under 2 months. An initial round of RT-PCR targeting the TCR CDR3 relied on the HTBI primer set.

This material consisted of peripheral blood mononuclear cells (PBMCs), taken at new diagnosis, from a patient treated with antithyroid drugs. This TCR derives from a man between 40 and 49 years old with Graves disease. The V and J genes are TRBV6-5 and TRBJ1-5, with D possibly matching TRBD1 (6 bases). CDR3 loop: CASSYRPGATNQPQHF. CDR3 sequence (DNA): TGTGCCAGCAGTTACCGCCCAGGGGCGACTAATCAGCCCCAGCATTTT.